These 15 T cell receptor beta chains were sequenced from one sample in a study of human T cells and chemical hapten exposure. TCRdb reprocessed the RACE reads with MiXCR, giving one entry per CDR3 protein. Among 370,000 or so distinct CDR3 sequences listed, nearly 5% were seen once. The time point was: patch test 1, 2 weeks after DPC sensitization. Noted treatment: therapeutic diphenylcyclopropenone sensitization with weekly scalp DPC. The sequenced sample was whole blood, obtained in connection with sensitization to the hapten diphenylcyclopropenone (DPC). The receptors originated from a woman aged 45-65 years with alopecia areata. Some clones in this sample may be carry-over from other donors' samples.

CDR3: CASSHLPGNTGELFF. In DNA form, the CDR3 reads TGTGCCAGCAGTCATTTGCCCGGAAACACCGGGGAGCTGTTTTTT. The genes are TRBV3-1 and TRBJ2-2; D not certain. CDR3 length: 15 residues. Looked up from germline, CDR1 is LGHDT and CDR2 is YNNKEL (reference sequence). V shed 6 bases and J shed 2 bases, with 13 bases lying between them.

This clonotype has a handful of counts. The chain joins TRBV3-1 to TRBJ1-1, with a tentative D call TRBD1 (5 bases). V lost 4 bases and J lost 4, with 13 bases in between. The CDR3 is 14 residues long. Germline CDR1 reads LGHDT; CDR2 reads YNNKEL (reference sequence). The CDR3 is CASSPVRGGTEAFF. As DNA, the CDR3 is TGTGCCAGCAGCCCAGTGAGGGGCGGCACTGAAGCTTTCTTT.

This clonotype occurred a few times. In DNA form, the CDR3 reads TGTGCCAGCAGTGACGCCCTTAACAGCTATGGCTACACCTTC. As protein: CASSDALNSYGYTF. This sequence joins TRBV12-3 or TRBV12-4 and TRBJ1-2; no reliable D call. The CDR3 is made up of 14 amino acids. The germline V and J ends were trimmed by 5 bases and 4 bases, with 14 bases remaining between them.

The V and J genes are TRBV6-6 and TRBJ1-4, with TRBD1 matching over 11 bases. Unmatched junction bases numbered 8, after V lost 7 bases and J lost 10 bases. The CDR3 consists of 14 residues. The germline V gene encodes CDR1 MNHNY and CDR2 SVGAGI (reference sequence). CDR3 in DNA: TGTGCCAGCAAACCCGGGGGACAGGGGGGAAAACTGTTTTTT. Its protein is CASKPGGQGGKLFF.

This clonotype came up a few times. The chain employs TRBV18 and TRBJ2-3, with unresolved D. CDR3 size: 14 residues. Between the trimmed V and J ends, which lost 3 bases and 2 bases, there was a span of 9 bases. Per the germline V gene, CDR1 is KGHSH and CDR2 is LQKENI. CDR3 in DNA: TGTGCCAGCTCACCCTGGAAGGACACAGATACGCAGTATTTT. Translated, it gives CASSPWKDTDTQYF.

This clonotype was found a few times. The chain employs TRBV6-1 and TRBJ1-5, with D unclear. The V end lost 2 bases, the J end lost 0 bases, and 14 bases lay between the germline ends. This CDR3 contains 17 residues. Germline assignment: CDR1 MNHNS and CDR2 SASEGT. The CDR3 protein is CASSEQSSQYSNQPQHF. In nucleotides, the CDR3 is TGTGCCAGCAGTGAACAATCCTCACAATATAGCAATCAGCCCCAGCATTTT.

There are many counts of this clonotype. The chain employs TRBV9 and TRBJ1-2; no firm D call. Per germline, CDR1 SGDLS and CDR2 YYNGEE. CDR3 size: 13 residues. Trimming pared 4 bases from V and 4 bases from J, leaving 11 bases between. CDR3 in amino acids: CASSPEPGYGYTF. CDR3 coding DNA: TGTGCCAGCAGCCCTGAACCGGGCTATGGCTACACCTTC.

This clonotype was detected only a few times. The J gene is TRBJ2-3, the V gene TRBV27, with TRBD2 matching 13 bases. The germline gives CDR1 MNHEY, CDR2 SMNVEV (reference sequence). J was trimmed by 3 bases and V by 4 bases; bases with no gene match: 4. This CDR3 contains 16 residues. CDR3 sequence (DNA): TGTGCCAGCAGTTACATACTAGCGGGGGGGACAGATACGCAGTATTTT. Its protein is CASSYILAGGTDTQYF.

This clonotype was seen ten or more times. The rearrangement links TRBV5-5 to TRBJ1-1; no clear D gene. In germline, CDR1 is SGHKS, CDR2 YYEKEE (reference sequence). The CDR3 contains 11 residues. Between the trimmed V and J ends, which lost 6 bases and 5 bases, there was a span of 8 bases. CDR3 DNA sequence: TGTGCCAGCATCCTGAGGACTGAAGCTTTCTTT. The encoded protein is CASILRTEAFF.

The chain joins TRBV12-3 or TRBV12-4 to TRBJ1-5, with no clear D. The length of the CDR3 is 15 residues. Trimming left V 3 bases short and J 5 bases short, with 14 bases between. CDR3 in amino acids: CASSFNSFSDQPQHF. The CDR3 DNA sequence: TGTGCCAGCAGTTTCAATTCTTTTTCGGATCAGCCCCAGCATTTT.

This clonotype came up many times. The chain joins TRBV12-3 or TRBV12-4 to TRBJ1-6, with D tentatively TRBD1 (5 bases). CDR3 size: 15 residues. With 6 bases removed from V and 7 bases from J, the gap between germline ends came to 16 bases. The CDR3 sequence is CASSPGGTGNSPLHF. The CDR3 region has the DNA TGTGCCAGCAGCCCGGGGGGGACCGGGAATTCACCCCTCCACTTT.

There are many counts of this clonotype. The chain recombines TRBV6-6 with TRBJ1-4; D might be TRBD1 (6 bases). The germline V gene encodes CDR1 MNHNY and CDR2 SVGAGI (reference sequence). V shed 2 bases and J shed 8 bases, with 15 bases lying between them. This CDR3 is built from 15 residues. CDR3 DNA sequence: TGTGCCAGCAGTTACCCACAGGGATCCACCGAAAAACTGTTTTTT. This encodes CASSYPQGSTEKLFF.

There are a few counts of this clonotype. The V gene is TRBV20-1, the J gene TRBJ1-1, with D unclear. V lost 5 bases and J lost 0, with 10 bases in between. Germline assignment: CDR1 DFQATT and CDR2 SNEGSKA (reference sequence). CDR3 size: 13 residues. The CDR3 coding sequence is TGCAGTGCTCTTCACCCCGTGAACACTGAAGCTTTCTTT. Translation gives CSALHPVNTEAFF.

This clonotype was observed at least ten times. The V and J genes are TRBV5-1 and TRBJ2-7; D is tentatively TRBD1 or TRBD2 (5 bases each). Looked up from germline, CDR1 is SGHRS and CDR2 is YFSETQ. The CDR3 runs to 16 residues. V shed 4 bases and J shed 2 bases, with 19 bases lying between them. The DNA for the CDR3 is TGCGCCAGCAGCCGTTCTCGGGGACGTACAACCTACGAGCAGTACTTC. Protein: CASSRSRGRTTYEQYF.

The rearrangement joins TRBV28 to TRBJ1-1, with a possible D match to TRBD1 (5 bases). CDR3 length equals 12 residues. Trimming removed 8 bases at V and 2 bases at J, with 9 bases between. Germline V lookup: CDR1 MDHEN, CDR2 SYDVKM. CDR3 residues: CASYQGNTEAFF. CDR3 nucleotide sequence: TGTGCCAGCTACCAGGGAAACACTGAAGCTTTCTTT.